This T cell receptor beta chain appears in the sequencing data of a study of patients and donors after allogeneic stem cell transplantation. The CDR3 has 13 amino acids. Trimming shortened V by 3 bases and J by 2 bases, and 10 bases separated the two germline ends. Germline V gene lookup returns CDR1 DFQATT and CDR2 SNEGSKA (reference sequence). TCRdb fed the RT-PCR reads into MiXCR, producing one record per CDR3 protein. The top ten clones hold roughly 6.4% of a sample with more than 850,000 distinct CDR3 sequences, about a sixth of them seen once. The receptor was isolated from a human donor who was either an allogeneic HSCT recipient or a stem cell or donor lymphocyte infusion donor (not recorded which). It is not recorded whose cells these are; they may come from a transplant donor. This chain links TRBV20-1 with TRBJ1-2, with no clear D. Material for sequencing was blood, either unsorted or a sorted T cell fraction (not recorded which). The CDR3 bases are TGCAGTGCTAGCCTGGGGTTCAACTATGGCTACACCTTC. Its protein is CSASLGFNYGYTF.